This T cell receptor (beta chain) was sequenced in a study of human T cells and chemical hapten exposure (dated by TCRdb to the early 2020s). With regard to the full study: For sensitization, 2% DPC in acetone was applied to a roughly 2 cm by roughly 2 cm area of upper inner arm skin. Libraries were pooled for sequencing, and per-sample TCR yields varied mainly because of small differences in library volumes within the pool. Patch tests used Finn chambers with 0.01% DPC on the upper back, scored after 6 days by International Contact Dermatitis Research Group standards. Peripheral blood TCR repertoire changes were tracked in vivo in alopecia patients during primary and secondary sensitization to the hapten diphenylcyclopropenone (DPC). For TCR sequencing, blood came from over 25 alopecia patients at anywhere from one to four time points (pre-sensitization, 2, 6 and 24 weeks). Patient blood was sampled pre-sensitization (week 0) and at 2, 6 and about 24 weeks after DPC sensitization. Throughout the study period of around 24 weeks, patients also received therapeutic DPC doses to the scalp every week. The patient cohort, mostly female, included alopecia areata with under or over 50% scalp involvement, alopecia totalis and alopecia universalis.

Library method: RACE. The instrument was a NextSeq 500. During library preparation, unique molecular identifiers were attached to individual cDNA molecules so that TCRs could be counted quantitatively and reproducibly. From each blood RNA sample, both TCR alpha and TCR beta chains were sequenced. In the paper's pipeline: The median number of TCRs per sample was 90,000 to 100,000, ranging from about 23,224 to 750,000. The Decombinator software suite was used to annotate V, J and CDR3 in the TCR reads. Every sample was subsampled to the same number of TCRs (28,000) for the PS versus PT1 abundance plots. TCRs were defined as expanded if absent before sensitization and observed at least eight times at the 2-week time point. TCRdb reprocessing: public reads trimmed at Q25 with fastp, clones called with MiXCR, in-frame beta chains kept. Every entry covers one CDR3 protein and lists the most common genes and DNA from its rows. Here the V and J calls rest on TCRdb's processing, not on the authors' analysis. The sample table contains fewer than 500,000 distinct CDR3 sequences; only one count was recorded for around 5% of them. Of the sample, about 2.1% is held by the ten largest clones.

As encoded in the germline V gene, CDR1 is SQVTM while CDR2 is ANQGSEA. Spanning cysteine to phenylalanine, the CDR3 consists of 13 amino acids. Only the CDR3 part of the read is kept: 39 bases, read in frame from the first base. Unmatched junction bases come to 4, with V trimmed by 4 bases and J by 3 bases. This clonotype appeared many times. Which antigen it targets is not known. Nothing much larger sits one base from this clone, and base qualities are not available. Beyond this particular receptor, the publication reports: The number of PT1 expanded TCRs positively correlated with patch test score, significant at thresholds 8, 16 and 32 but not 4. After repeated subsampling, changes were observed in the strength of the expansion versus patch-test correlation and in the threshold at which the correlation became significant. Alopecia, a presumed autoimmune disease, was present in all patients, so the immune response of the patients might differ from that of healthy individuals. The number of TCRs above 1 in 1000 frequency did not change with DPC sensitization; there was no evidence of global repertoire structure alterations. Significantly more large CDR3 similarity clusters were formed by expanded TCRs than by pre-sensitization or healthy control sets, consistent with antigen-driven responses.

The time point label, read with the paper, signifies: patch test 1, 2 weeks after DPC sensitization. Reading the label with the study, this specimen's treatment or condition is: therapeutic diphenylcyclopropenone sensitization with weekly scalp DPC. At every patch-test visit, the blood draw took place before the patch test was put on. Eligible patients were aged 18 to 70, diagnosed with alopecia, deemed suitable for DPC therapy, and excluded if pregnant. Total RNA was extracted from unfractionated whole blood that had been collected in Tempus Blood RNA tubes. The receptor comes from a woman in her 50s with alopecia areata. Some clones in this sample may be carry-over from other donors' samples. Recombination connected TRBV29-1 to TRBJ2-3; 7 bases in between match TRBD1. Sequenced material: whole blood, taken in connection with sensitization to the hapten diphenylcyclopropenone (DPC). The DNA sequence follows: TGCAGCGTTGGTGGGACAGTAACAGATACGCAGTATTTT. Translation gives CSVGGTVTDTQYF.